These T cell receptor beta chains were read from a single sample in a study of identical twins. TCRdb fed the 5' RACE reads into MiXCR, producing one record per CDR3 protein. The sample shows fewer than 800,000 distinct CDR3 sequences, under 8.5% of them seen only once. A further study also used this sample, focusing on yellow fever vaccine responses in identical twins.

Sample: PBMCs. The receptors were gathered from a woman between 18 and 30 years old in good health. CDR3s include the opening cysteine and the closing phenylalanine or tryptophan. The order of the fields is V gene, D gene, clone size, J gene, CDR3 DNA, CDR3 protein. D genes are given only for firm matches. Rows give clone size only sometimes, using once, few, many, or a class for an expanded clone.

V gene: TRBV4-1
D gene: NA
clone size: once
J gene: TRBJ2-2
CDR3 DNA: TGCGCCAGCAGAGGCACCCTTGGGAACACCGGGGAGCTGTTTTTT
CDR3 protein: CASRGTLGNTGELFF

V gene: TRBV27
D gene: TRBD2
clone size: few
J gene: TRBJ2-1
CDR3 DNA: TGTGCCAGCAGTCCTTGGACTAGCGGAGATTACAATGAGCAGTTCTTC
CDR3 protein: CASSPWTSGDYNEQFF

V gene: TRBV7-6
D gene: NA
clone size: many
J gene: TRBJ2-1
CDR3 DNA: TGTGCCAGCAGCTTAGGCCCTAGCGACTACAATGAGCAGTTCTTC
CDR3 protein: CASSLGPSDYNEQFF

V gene: TRBV7-9
D gene: NA
clone size: NA
J gene: TRBJ1-1
CDR3 DNA: TGTGCCAGCAGCTCCGAAGGGGGAACTGAAGCTTTCTTT
CDR3 protein: CASSSEGGTEAFF

V gene: TRBV19
D gene: NA
clone size: few
J gene: TRBJ1-5
CDR3 DNA: TGTGCCAGTAGTATTGGACAGTATAGCAATCAGCCCCAGCATTTT
CDR3 protein: CASSIGQYSNQPQHF

V gene: TRBV6-2/TRBV6-3
D gene: TRBD2
clone size: NA
J gene: TRBJ2-1
CDR3 DNA: TGTGCCAGCAGTTACCCAGCCCCGGCCTCAATAGGAGCGGGGGCCTCCCGTGAGCAGTTCTTC
CDR3 protein: CASSYPAPASIGAGASREQFF

V gene: TRBV20-1
D gene: TRBD2
clone size: few
J gene: TRBJ2-1
CDR3 DNA: TGCAGTGCTAGGGGAGAACTAGCGGGAGTTTCCTACAATGAGCAGTTCTTC
CDR3 protein: CSARGELAGVSYNEQFF

V gene: TRBV7-2
D gene: TRBD2
clone size: few
J gene: TRBJ2-1
CDR3 DNA: TGTGCCAGCAGCTTACGCGGGGGGGTCTACAATGAGCAGTTCTTC
CDR3 protein: CASSLRGGVYNEQFF

V gene: TRBV27
D gene: NA
clone size: many
J gene: TRBJ1-2
CDR3 DNA: TGTGCCAGCAGTTTAGGGGGGATAGGCGGCTACACCTTC
CDR3 protein: CASSLGGIGGYTF

V gene: TRBV3-1
D gene: TRBD2
clone size: NA
J gene: TRBJ2-3
CDR3 DNA: TGTGCCAGCAGCCAAGACGCGACGGGGGGGCCGCCGCAGTATTTT
CDR3 protein: CASSQDATGGPPQYF

V gene: TRBV24-1
D gene: NA
clone size: NA
J gene: TRBJ2-1
CDR3 DNA: TGTGCCACCAGTGCCCCCGCCGGGACTCAGTCCCCGAGATCTTACAATGAGCAGTTCTTC
CDR3 protein: CATSAPAGTQSPRSYNEQFF

V gene: TRBV4-2
D gene: NA
clone size: NA
J gene: TRBJ2-4
CDR3 DNA: TGTGCCAGCAGCCAAGAAAAGGGGGGGGCATCAAACATTCAGTACTTC
CDR3 protein: CASSQEKGGASNIQYF

V gene: TRBV12-3/TRBV12-4
D gene: NA
clone size: few
J gene: TRBJ2-5
CDR3 DNA: TGTGCCAGCAGTACCGATGTGAAAGAGACCCAGTACTTC
CDR3 protein: CASSTDVKETQYF

V gene: TRBV4-1
D gene: TRBD2
clone size: few
J gene: TRBJ2-5
CDR3 DNA: TGCGCCAGCAGCCAGACGGGACTAGCCATGGAGACCCAGTACTTC
CDR3 protein: CASSQTGLAMETQYF

V gene: TRBV10-2
D gene: NA
clone size: NA
J gene: TRBJ1-5
CDR3 DNA: TGCGCCAGCAGTGAGCCCGGGACTGGCAATCAGCCCCAGCATTTT
CDR3 protein: CASSEPGTGNQPQHF

V gene: TRBV24-1
D gene: NA
clone size: many
J gene: TRBJ2-1
CDR3 DNA: TGTGCCACCAGTGTCCCCTCCCACGGAGGTGAGCAGTTCTTC
CDR3 protein: CATSVPSHGGEQFF

V gene: TRBV6-4
D gene: TRBD2
clone size: many
J gene: TRBJ2-1
CDR3 DNA: TGTGCCAGCAGTGACTCTGGGGCTAGCGGGGGCCATGAGCAGTTCTTC
CDR3 protein: CASSDSGASGGHEQFF

V gene: TRBV12-3/TRBV12-4
D gene: NA
clone size: many
J gene: TRBJ2-3
CDR3 DNA: TGTGCCAGCAGTCCCGGAGGGCCTACGGGCACAGATACGCAGTATTTT
CDR3 protein: CASSPGGPTGTDTQYF

V gene: TRBV5-4
D gene: TRBD2
clone size: few
J gene: TRBJ2-1
CDR3 DNA: TGTGCCAGCAGCCTCATGCGGGGGGGAAGGAATGAGCAGTTCTTC
CDR3 protein: CASSLMRGGRNEQFF

V gene: TRBV3-1
D gene: TRBD2
clone size: few
J gene: TRBJ2-1
CDR3 DNA: TGTGCCAGCAGCCCCCAGCGAGGAGCGGGAACCGCCTACAATGAGCAGTTCTTC
CDR3 protein: CASSPQRGAGTAYNEQFF

V gene: TRBV7-3
D gene: NA
clone size: many
J gene: TRBJ2-3
CDR3 DNA: TGTGCCAGCAGCTTGCTAGGAGGCACAGATACGCAGTATTTT
CDR3 protein: CASSLLGGTDTQYF

V gene: TRBV20-1
D gene: NA
clone size: few
J gene: TRBJ2-5
CDR3 DNA: TGCAGTGCTAGAGGAAGGGTGGAGTCTCAAGAGACCCAGTACTTC
CDR3 protein: CSARGRVESQETQYF

V gene: TRBV29-1
D gene: NA
clone size: few
J gene: TRBJ2-1
CDR3 DNA: TGCAGCGTGGGGGGGGACACCTACAATGAGCAGTTCTTC
CDR3 protein: CSVGGDTYNEQFF

V gene: TRBV20-1
D gene: NA
clone size: many
J gene: TRBJ1-1
CDR3 DNA: TGCAGTGCTCCCTCTGGGCACACTGAAGCTTTCTTT
CDR3 protein: CSAPSGHTEAFF

V gene: TRBV28
D gene: TRBD2
clone size: few
J gene: TRBJ2-5
CDR3 DNA: TGTGCCAGCAGCCCTATCGGACTAGCGGGAGCGGCAGAGACCCAGTACTTC
CDR3 protein: CASSPIGLAGAAETQYF

V gene: TRBV7-8
D gene: TRBD1
clone size: few
J gene: TRBJ2-3
CDR3 DNA: TGTGCCAGCAGCTTACCGGGACAGGGCTCCTTTACGCAGTATTTT
CDR3 protein: CASSLPGQGSFTQYF

V gene: TRBV5-6
D gene: NA
clone size: many
J gene: TRBJ2-2
CDR3 DNA: TGTGCCAGCAGCGCCGTTTACGCCGGGGAGCTGTTTTTT
CDR3 protein: CASSAVYAGELFF

V gene: TRBV7-8
D gene: TRBD2
clone size: few
J gene: TRBJ2-3
CDR3 DNA: TGTGCCAGCAGCTTAGTAGCGGGGGGGCCGGATACGCAGTATTTT
CDR3 protein: CASSLVAGGPDTQYF

V gene: TRBV5-1
D gene: NA
clone size: many
J gene: TRBJ2-3
CDR3 DNA: TGCGCCAGCAGCTTCAAGCGTCCAGATACGCAGTATTTT
CDR3 protein: CASSFKRPDTQYF

V gene: TRBV29-1
D gene: NA
clone size: many
J gene: TRBJ2-3
CDR3 DNA: TGCAGCGTTGAGGGGGGAGCAAACACAGATACGCAGTATTTT
CDR3 protein: CSVEGGANTDTQYF

V gene: TRBV10-3
D gene: NA
clone size: many
J gene: TRBJ2-5
CDR3 DNA: TGTGCCATCAGTGACCAAGAGACCCAGTACTTC
CDR3 protein: CAISDQETQYF

V gene: TRBV2
D gene: TRBD1
clone size: few
J gene: TRBJ1-5
CDR3 DNA: TGTGCCAGCAGTGATGGTGGACAGGCTAGCAATCAGCCCCAGCATTTT
CDR3 protein: CASSDGGQASNQPQHF

V gene: TRBV6-5
D gene: NA
clone size: many
J gene: TRBJ1-2
CDR3 DNA: TGTGCCAGCAGTCCACGAGAAACTAACTATGGCTACACCTTC
CDR3 protein: CASSPRETNYGYTF

V gene: TRBV7-6
D gene: TRBD2
clone size: NA
J gene: TRBJ2-4
CDR3 DNA: TGTGCCAGCAGCTTAGAACTAGCGGGAGGGCCGGTAGCCAAAAACATTCAGTACTTC
CDR3 protein: CASSLELAGGPVAKNIQYF

V gene: TRBV6-5
D gene: TRBD1
clone size: many
J gene: TRBJ2-3
CDR3 DNA: TGTGCCAGCAGTTTATCTTCGGACAGGACCACAGATACGCAGTATTTT
CDR3 protein: CASSLSSDRTTDTQYF

V gene: TRBV9
D gene: NA
clone size: few
J gene: TRBJ1-3
CDR3 DNA: TGTGCCAGCAGCGGAGGGAACCCGGTCGGGGCTTCTGGAAACACCATATATTTT
CDR3 protein: CASSGGNPVGASGNTIYF

V gene: TRBV15
D gene: TRBD2
clone size: NA
J gene: TRBJ2-5
CDR3 DNA: TGTGCCACCAGCAGAGAGGACTTTGCCGGACTAGCGGGAATTAAAGGGATCCAAGAGACCCAGTACTTC
CDR3 protein: CATSREDFAGLAGIKGIQETQYF

V gene: TRBV5-1
D gene: NA
clone size: many
J gene: TRBJ2-5
CDR3 DNA: TGCGCCAGCAGCTTGGGGCCGCCCCAAGAGACCCAGTACTTC
CDR3 protein: CASSLGPPQETQYF

V gene: TRBV27
D gene: NA
clone size: few
J gene: TRBJ2-5
CDR3 DNA: TGTGCCAGCAGTTTATCCGGCAGGCAGACCCAGTACTTC
CDR3 protein: CASSLSGRQTQYF

V gene: TRBV7-6
D gene: NA
clone size: NA
J gene: TRBJ1-4
CDR3 DNA: TGTGCCAGCAGCTTAGAGGCCAGGGTGGGCGAAAAACTGTTTTTT
CDR3 protein: CASSLEARVGEKLFF

V gene: TRBV20-1
D gene: TRBD1
clone size: NA
J gene: TRBJ2-2
CDR3 DNA: TGCAGTGCTCGCGGACAGGGGCTACTGAACACCGGGGAGCTGTTTTTT
CDR3 protein: CSARGQGLLNTGELFF

V gene: TRBV11-2
D gene: NA
clone size: NA
J gene: TRBJ2-3
CDR3 DNA: TGTGCCAGCAGCTTAGAAGGTTCGGGGGCAAACACAGATACGCAGTATTTT
CDR3 protein: CASSLEGSGANTDTQYF

V gene: TRBV4-2
D gene: TRBD2
clone size: many
J gene: TRBJ2-3
CDR3 DNA: TGTGCCAGCAGCCAAGCAGTGGCGGGAGCAGATACGCAGTATTTT
CDR3 protein: CASSQAVAGADTQYF